A single sample is the source of the 10 T cell receptor beta chains below, sequenced in a study of radiation and T cells in renal cell carcinoma. Sample time point: blood 2 weeks post-SBRT. This sample's treatment: 15 Gy SBRT to primary tumor, nephrectomy 4 weeks later. Clones were sequenced by immunoSEQ multiplex PCR, and TCRdb holds only the in-frame ones, with some missing. The data contain under 150,000 clones, 70% to 90% of them singletons. The sequencing here drew on blood, taken from a patient whose treatment included radiotherapy and nephrectomy. The receptors shown here come from a woman in her sixties or seventies with renal cell carcinoma.

This sequence joins TRBV6-5 and TRBJ2-5; 10 bases fit TRBD1. CDR3 length: 15 residues. The trim removed 8 bases at V and 0 bases at J, leaving 6 bases unmatched. Germline CDR1 reads MNHEY; CDR2 reads SVGAGI. The CDR3 DNA follows: TGTGCCAGCCAACCGGACAGGGGGTACCAAGAGACCCAGTACTTC. The encoded protein is CASQPDRGYQETQYF.

J is TRBJ2-2 and V is TRBV11-2, with TRBD2 matching over 7 bases. The CDR3 is made up of 18 amino acids. V dropped 0 bases and J dropped 2; count of bases not matched to a gene: 9. The germline V gene has CDR1 SGHAT and CDR2 FQNNGV. The CDR3 sequence is CASSLDRGLADNTGELFF. CDR3 nucleotides: TGTGCCAGCAGCTTAGATAGAGGGCTAGCGGATAACACCGGGGAGCTGTTTTTT.

The chain couples TRBV6-5 to TRBJ2-1, with 10 nucleotides matching TRBD2. Trimming cost V 6 bases and J 6 bases; bases outside gene matches: 5. The CDR3 totals 14 residues. Germline V gene data show CDR1 as MNHEY and CDR2 as SVGAGI. CDR3 DNA: TGTGCCAGCAGAACCGGGACTAGCGCCAATGAGCAGTTCTTC. This translates into CASRTGTSANEQFF.

The chain employs TRBV10-3 and TRBJ1-2, with D tentatively TRBD1 (5 bases). The ends were cut back, 0 bases at V and 5 bases at J, with 10 bases in the middle. CDR1 and CDR2 from the germline V gene are ENHRY and SYGVKD. This CDR3 comprises 14 residues. The CDR3 coding sequence is TGTGCCATCAGTGAGTCGGGGGAAGGTTATGGCTACACCTTC. Its translation is CAISESGEGYGYTF.

The chain uses TRBV11-2 and TRBJ2-7; the match to TRBD1 covers 9 bases. J was trimmed by 9 bases and V by 2 bases; bases with no gene match: 5. The germline CDR1 and CDR2 sequences are SGHAT and FQNNGV. This CDR3 has 13 amino acids. The DNA of the CDR3 is TGTGCCAGCAGCTTATGGGGACAGGGTGGGCAGTACTTC. Amino acid sequence: CASSLWGQGGQYF.

The CDR3 is CASSPNLGTAYGYTF. CDR3 nucleotide sequence: TGTGCCAGCAGCCCGAACCTAGGGACAGCCTATGGCTACACCTTC. This chain uses TRBV11-1 with TRBJ1-2, with 7 bases that match TRBD1. CDR1 is SGHAT and CDR2 is FQDESV in the germline V gene (reference sequence). CDR3 length equals 15 residues. The ends lost 5 bases at V and 4 bases at J; junction bases unmatched: 10. Drawing the rest from reference TRBV11-1 and TRBJ1-2, the complete variable domain is EAEVAQSPRYKITEKSQAVAFWCDPISGHATLYWYRQILGQGPELLVQFQDESVVDDSQLPKDRFSAERLKGVDSTLKIQPAELGDSAMYLCASSPNLGTAYGYTFGSGTRLTVV.

This clone showed up just a few times. V is TRBV4-1 and J is TRBJ1-2; no clear D gene. CDR3 length: 14 amino acids. In germline, CDR1 is MGHRA, CDR2 YSYEKL. V was shortened by 0 bases and J by 4 bases, with 9 bases between the two germline ends. The CDR3 bases are TGCGCCAGCAGCCAAGAAGGCAATGTCTATGGCTACACCTTC. It translates to CASSQEGNVYGYTF.

CDR3 nucleotide sequence: TGTGCCAGTAGTGAACAGGGATATCAGCCCCAGCATTTT. Encoded protein: CASSEQGYQPQHF. The chain links TRBV19 to TRBJ1-5, with TRBD1 as a possible D gene (6 bases). This CDR3 has 13 residues. V shed 5 bases and J shed 5 bases, with 10 bases lying between them. Germline assignment: CDR1 LNHDA and CDR2 SQIVND (reference sequence).

The sample holds a few counts of this clone. This chain links TRBV4-1 with TRBJ1-1, with D perhaps TRBD1 (5 bases). Trimming shortened V by 3 bases and J by 4 bases, and 9 bases separated the two germline ends. CDR1 and CDR2 (germline): MGHRA, YSYEKL. This CDR3 contains 13 residues. The CDR3: CASSHPGSTEAFF. The CDR3 nucleotides are TGCGCCAGCAGCCACCCAGGGAGCACTGAAGCTTTCTTT.

The CDR3 loop reads CASRVYRGGQDSPLHF. The CDR3 DNA follows: TGTGCCAGCAGGGTTTATCGAGGGGGGCAAGATTCACCCCTCCACTTT. The chain joins TRBV27 to TRBJ1-6, with D possibly being TRBD1 (6 bases). V was clipped by 6 bases and J by 8 bases, with 20 bases between them. Germline CDR1 and CDR2: MNHEY and SMNVEV (reference sequence). CDR3 length equals 16 residues.